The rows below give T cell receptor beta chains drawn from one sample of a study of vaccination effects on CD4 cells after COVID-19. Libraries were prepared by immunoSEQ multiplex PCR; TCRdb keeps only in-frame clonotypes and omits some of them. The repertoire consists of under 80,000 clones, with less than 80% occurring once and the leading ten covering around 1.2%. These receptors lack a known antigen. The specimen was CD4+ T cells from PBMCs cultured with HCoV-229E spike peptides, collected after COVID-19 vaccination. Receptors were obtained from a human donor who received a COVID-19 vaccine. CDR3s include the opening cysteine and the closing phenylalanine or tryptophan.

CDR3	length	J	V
CASSFESNTGELFF	14	TRBJ2-2	TRBV5-1
CASPTFRGNTEAFF	14	TRBJ1-1	TRBV5-8
CASSLQGKNTEAFF	14	TRBJ1-1	TRBV5-1
CASSAQPGLSEQFF	14	TRBJ2-1	TRBV7-8
CSVFGTGDGYTF	12	TRBJ1-2	TRBV29-1
CATSRDREETQYF	13	TRBJ2-5	TRBV15
CASRRKGVSGNSPLHF	16	TRBJ1-6	TRBV3-1/TRBV3-2
CASSLVLGTGNGYTF	15	TRBJ1-2	TRBV7-9
CASSFDSVTEAFF	13	TRBJ1-1	TRBV12-3/TRBV12-4
CASSPRDVRETQYF	14	TRBJ2-5	TRBV9
CASVQNRVENTEAFF	15	TRBJ1-1	TRBV2
CAISDPGLVGYTF	13	TRBJ1-2	TRBV10-3
CASSSVRADEGETQYF	16	TRBJ2-5	TRBV19
CASSYGPPGTNEKLFF	16	TRBJ1-4	TRBV6-5
CASSSLYTEAFF	12	TRBJ1-1	TRBV12-3/TRBV12-4
CASSQDGLTGDEKLFF	16	TRBJ1-4	TRBV4-3
CASSQGSTDTQYF	13	TRBJ2-3	TRBV4-1
CASSLGGGEETQYF	14	TRBJ2-5	TRBV5-1
CASSRDRGGYGYTF	14	TRBJ1-2	TRBV6-5
CASSSGGQVQETQYF	15	TRBJ2-5	TRBV6-2/TRBV6-3
CASSRRQGGSDGYTF	15	TRBJ1-2	TRBV7-2
CASSFRRGLQETQYF	15	TRBJ2-5	TRBV27
CASSLYETQYF	11	TRBJ2-5	TRBV7-9
CASSIQGLANEKLFF	15	TRBJ1-4	TRBV19
CASSDPRRGGIGELFF	16	TRBJ2-2	TRBV7-3
CASSLGRQTHSYNEQFF	17	TRBJ2-1	TRBV5-1
CASSQDGRVQETQYF	15	TRBJ2-5	TRBV4-2
CASSRKRHTEAFF	13	TRBJ1-1	TRBV6-5
CASSLDLAGGPVQFF	15	TRBJ2-1	TRBV11-2